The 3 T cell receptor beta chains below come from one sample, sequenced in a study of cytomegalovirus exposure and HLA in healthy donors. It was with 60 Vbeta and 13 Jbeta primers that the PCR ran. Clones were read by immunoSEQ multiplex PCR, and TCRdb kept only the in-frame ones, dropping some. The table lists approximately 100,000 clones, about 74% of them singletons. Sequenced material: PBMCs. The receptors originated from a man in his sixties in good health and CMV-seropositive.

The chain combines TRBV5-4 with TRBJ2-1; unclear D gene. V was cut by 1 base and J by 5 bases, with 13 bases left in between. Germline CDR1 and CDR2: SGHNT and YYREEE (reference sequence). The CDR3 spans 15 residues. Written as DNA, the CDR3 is TGTGCCAGCAGCTTGAGTAGCTCTTTAGACAATGAGCAGTTCTTC. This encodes CASSLSSSLDNEQFF.

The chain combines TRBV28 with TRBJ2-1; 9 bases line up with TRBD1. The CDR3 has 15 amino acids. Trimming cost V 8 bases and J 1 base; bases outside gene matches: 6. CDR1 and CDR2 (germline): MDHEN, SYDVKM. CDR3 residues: CASDTGTGSYNEQFF. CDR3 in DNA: TGTGCCAGCGATACCGGGACAGGGTCCTACAATGAGCAGTTCTTC. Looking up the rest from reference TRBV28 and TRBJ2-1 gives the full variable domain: DVKVTQSSRYLVKRTGEKVFLECVQDMDHENMFWYRQDPGLGLRLIYFSYDVKMKEKGDIPEGYSVSREKKERFSLILESASTNQTSMYLCASDTGTGSYNEQFFGPGTRLTVL.

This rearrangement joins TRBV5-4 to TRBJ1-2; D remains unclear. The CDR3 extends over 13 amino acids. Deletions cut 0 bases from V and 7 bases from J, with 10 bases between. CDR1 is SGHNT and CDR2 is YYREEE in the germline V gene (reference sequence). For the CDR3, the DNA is TGTGCCAGCAGCTTGGCCGGGGAAGTTGGCTACACCTTC. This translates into CASSLAGEVGYTF. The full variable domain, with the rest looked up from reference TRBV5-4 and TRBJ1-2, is ETGVTQSPTHLIKTRGQQVTLRCSSQSGHNTVSWYQQALGQGPQFIFQYYREEENGRGNFPPRFSGLQFPNYSSELNVNALELDDSALYLCASSLAGEVGYTFGSGTRLTVV.